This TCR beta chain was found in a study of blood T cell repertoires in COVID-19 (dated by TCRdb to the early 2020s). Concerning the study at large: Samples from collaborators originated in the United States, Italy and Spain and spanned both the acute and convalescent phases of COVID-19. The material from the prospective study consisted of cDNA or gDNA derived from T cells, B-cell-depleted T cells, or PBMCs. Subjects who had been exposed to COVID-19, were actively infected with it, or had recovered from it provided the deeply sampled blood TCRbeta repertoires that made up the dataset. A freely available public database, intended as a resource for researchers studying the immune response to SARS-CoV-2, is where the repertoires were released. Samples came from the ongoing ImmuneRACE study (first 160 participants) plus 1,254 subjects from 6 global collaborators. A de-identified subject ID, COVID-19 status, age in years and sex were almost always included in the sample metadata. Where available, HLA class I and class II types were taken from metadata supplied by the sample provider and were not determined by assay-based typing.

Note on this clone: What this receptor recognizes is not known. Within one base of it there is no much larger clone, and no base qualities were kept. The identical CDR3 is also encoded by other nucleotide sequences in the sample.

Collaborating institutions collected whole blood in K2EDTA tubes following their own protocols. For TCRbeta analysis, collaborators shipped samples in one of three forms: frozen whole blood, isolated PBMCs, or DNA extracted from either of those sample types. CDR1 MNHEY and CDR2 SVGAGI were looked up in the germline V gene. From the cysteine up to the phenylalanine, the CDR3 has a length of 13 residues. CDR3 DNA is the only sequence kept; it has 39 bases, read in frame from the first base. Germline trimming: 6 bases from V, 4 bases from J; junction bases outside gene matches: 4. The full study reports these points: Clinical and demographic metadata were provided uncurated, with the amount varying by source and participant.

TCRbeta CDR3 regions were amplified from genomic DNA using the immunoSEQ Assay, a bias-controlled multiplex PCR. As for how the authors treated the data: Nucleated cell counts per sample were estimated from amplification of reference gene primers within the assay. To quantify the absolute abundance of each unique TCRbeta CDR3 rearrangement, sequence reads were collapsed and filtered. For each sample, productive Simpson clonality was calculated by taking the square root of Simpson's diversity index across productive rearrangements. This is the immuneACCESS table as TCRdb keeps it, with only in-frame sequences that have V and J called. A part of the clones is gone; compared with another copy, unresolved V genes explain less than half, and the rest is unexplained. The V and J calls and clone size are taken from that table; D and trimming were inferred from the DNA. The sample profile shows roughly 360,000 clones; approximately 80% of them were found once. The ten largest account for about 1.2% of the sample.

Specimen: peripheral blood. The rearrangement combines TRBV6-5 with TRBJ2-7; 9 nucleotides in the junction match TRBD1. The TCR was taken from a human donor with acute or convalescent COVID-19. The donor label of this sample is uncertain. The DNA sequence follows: TGTGCCAGCAGCCGGGACAGGGCTTACGAGCAGTACTTC. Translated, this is CASSRDRAYEQYF.